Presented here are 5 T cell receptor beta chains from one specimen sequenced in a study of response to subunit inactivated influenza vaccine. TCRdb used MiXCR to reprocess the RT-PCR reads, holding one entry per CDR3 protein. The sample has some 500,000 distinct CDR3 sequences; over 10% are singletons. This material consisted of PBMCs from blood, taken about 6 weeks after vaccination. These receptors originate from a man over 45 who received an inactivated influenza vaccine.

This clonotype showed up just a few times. The CDR3 spells CASSPGAKVYEQYF. CDR3 coding DNA: TGTGCCAGCAGCCCCGGGGCAAAGGTCTACGAGCAGTACTTC. This chain connects TRBV7-6 to TRBJ2-7; D tentatively reads TRBD1 or TRBD2 (5 bases each). Germline CDR1 is SGHVS and CDR2 is FNYEAQ. Trimming took off 5 bases at V and 3 bases at J, with 14 bases between the two ends. The CDR3 runs 14 residues. The full variable domain, completed using reference TRBV7-6 and TRBJ2-7, is GAGVSQSPRYKVTKRGQDVALRCDPISGHVSLYWYRQALGQGPEFLTYFNYEAQQDKSGLPNDRFSAERPEGSISTLTIQRTEQRDSAMYRCASSPGAKVYEQYFGPGTRLTVT.

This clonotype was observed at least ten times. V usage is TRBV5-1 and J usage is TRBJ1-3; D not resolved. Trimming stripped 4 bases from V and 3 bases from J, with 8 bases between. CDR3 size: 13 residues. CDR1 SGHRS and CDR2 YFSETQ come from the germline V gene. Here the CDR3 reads CASSPYSGNTIYF. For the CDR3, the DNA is TGCGCCAGCAGCCCCTACAGTGGAAACACCATATATTTT.

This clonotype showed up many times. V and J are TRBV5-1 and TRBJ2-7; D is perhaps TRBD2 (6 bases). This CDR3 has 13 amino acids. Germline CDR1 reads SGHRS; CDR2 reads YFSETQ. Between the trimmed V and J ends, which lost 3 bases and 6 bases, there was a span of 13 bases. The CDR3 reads CASSSGGAVEQYF. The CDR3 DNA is TGCGCCAGCAGCTCCGGAGGGGCAGTCGAGCAGTACTTC.

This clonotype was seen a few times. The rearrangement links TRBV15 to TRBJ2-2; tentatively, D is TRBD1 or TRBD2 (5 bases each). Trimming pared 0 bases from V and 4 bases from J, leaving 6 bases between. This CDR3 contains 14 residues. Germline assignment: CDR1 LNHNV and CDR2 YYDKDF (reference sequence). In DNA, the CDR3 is TGTGCCACCAGCAGAGATGGGGGCACCGGGGAGCTGTTTTTT. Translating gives CATSRDGGTGELFF.

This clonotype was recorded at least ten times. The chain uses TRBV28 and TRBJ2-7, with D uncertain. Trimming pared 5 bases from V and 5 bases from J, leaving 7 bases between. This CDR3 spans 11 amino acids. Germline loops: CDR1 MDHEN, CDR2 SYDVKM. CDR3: CASSLRNEQYF. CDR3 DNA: TGTGCCAGCAGTCTCCGGAACGAGCAGTACTTC.